The 21 T cell receptor beta chains listed next were all sequenced from one sample in a study of blood T cell repertoires in COVID-19 (dated by TCRdb to the early 2020s). To prepare the library, the immunoSEQ multiplex PCR assay was applied. TCRdb holds this immuneACCESS table with in-frame rearrangements only. Some clones are missing; in checked studies, unresolved V genes explain under half, and the rest has no known cause. Recorded for this sample are about 81,000 clones; 70% to 90% of them occurred a single time. More than 14% of the sample is taken by the ten largest. Sequenced: peripheral blood. The receptors were gathered from an older woman with acute or convalescent COVID-19.

This chain links TRBV29-1 with TRBJ2-2, with no clear D. V lost 4 bases and J lost 2, with 5 bases in between. The CDR3 totals 12 residues. Germline values: CDR1 SQVTM, CDR2 ANQGSEA. The CDR3 loop is CSVVSNTGELFF. The CDR3 DNA reads TGCAGCGTTGTCTCCAACACCGGGGAGCTGTTTTTT.

The chain carries TRBV10-3 and TRBJ2-1, with 9 bases aligning to TRBD2. V trimming: 4 bases; J trimming: 10 bases; junction bases outside the gene matches: 17. This CDR3 contains 17 residues. Germline values: CDR1 ENHRY, CDR2 SYGVKD. CDR3 in amino acids: CAISGQRVSGSSIEQFF. The CDR3 bases are TGTGCCATCAGTGGTCAGCGGGTTAGCGGGAGTAGCATCGAGCAGTTCTTC.

The chain couples TRBV28 to TRBJ2-7; 8 nucleotides match TRBD1. The germline V gene encodes CDR1 MDHEN and CDR2 SYDVKM. The V gene end was trimmed by 4 bases and the J gene end by 5 bases; junction bases not matched to a gene: 10. The CDR3 covers 15 residues. The chain's CDR3 is CASSSQGARANEQYV. In DNA, the CDR3 is TGTGCCAGCAGTTCGCAGGGGGCGCGGGCTAACGAGCAGTACGTC.

The V call is TRBV7-2, the J call TRBJ1-2; D is unresolved. CDR1 SGHTA and CDR2 FQGNSA come from the germline V gene. The CDR3 runs to 14 residues. V shed 1 base and J shed 5 bases, with 11 bases lying between them. The DNA for the CDR3 is TGTGCCAGCAGCTTAGGGGCGACGGGATATGGCTACACCTTC. Residues: CASSLGATGYGYTF.

V usage is TRBV10-3 and J usage is TRBJ2-1, with 11 bases that match TRBD2. This CDR3 spans 16 amino acids. Trimming cost V 5 bases and J 4 bases; bases outside gene matches: 7. The germline CDR1 and CDR2 sequences are ENHRY and SYGVKD. The CDR3 is CAISLSTSGMYNEQFF. The CDR3, as DNA: TGTGCCATCAGTTTATCGACTAGCGGGATGTACAATGAGCAGTTCTTC.

This rearrangement joins TRBV6-4 to TRBJ1-2; perhaps TRBD1 as D (5 bases). From germline, CDR1 is MRHNA and CDR2 SNTAGT. V was shortened by 5 bases and J by 4 bases, with 17 bases between the two germline ends. This CDR3 is 15 amino acids long. CDR3 amino acids: CASSRGPGDSYGYTF. CDR3 nucleotide sequence: TGTGCCAGCAGTAGGGGCCCGGGCGACTCCTATGGCTACACCTTC.

This clone was detected a few times. The chain joins TRBV6-5 to TRBJ1-5; D gene uncertain. The V gene's germline CDR1 is MNHEY and CDR2 SVGAGI. V shed 2 bases and J shed 1 base, with 9 bases lying between them. The CDR3 is 15 amino acids. The CDR3 spells CASSYSRGSNQPQHF. The CDR3 nucleotides read TGTGCCAGCAGTTACAGCCGCGGAAGCAATCAGCCCCAGCATTTT.

The V and J genes are TRBV14 and TRBJ2-4; D perhaps matches TRBD2 (6 bases). V lost 2 bases and J 3 bases, leaving 14 bases between the germline ends. The CDR3 extends over 16 amino acids. CDR1 and CDR2 from the germline V gene are SGHDN and FVKESK. CDR3 sequence reads: CASSQTGEAVKNIQYF. The CDR3 nucleotides read TGTGCCAGCAGCCAAACGGGGGAGGCGGTCAAAAACATTCAGTACTTC.

This clone was picked up a small number of times. The chain joins TRBV19 to TRBJ1-5; D uncertain. The CDR3 is 13 residues long. CDR1 and CDR2 (germline): LNHDA, SQIVND (reference sequence). V lost 8 bases and J lost 8, with 16 bases in between. The CDR3 region is CASAVQVDKPQHF. The DNA of the CDR3 is TGTGCCAGTGCTGTTCAGGTTGATAAGCCCCAGCATTTT.

The chain's CDR3 is CASSEALTGGTNEKLFF. The CDR3 region has the DNA TGTGCCAGCAGTGAAGCACTAACAGGGGGAACTAATGAAAAACTGTTTTTT. This chain uses TRBV6-1 with TRBJ1-4, with 8 bases identical to TRBD1. The germline CDR1 and CDR2 sequences are MNHNS and SASEGT. V lost 0 bases and J lost 1; bases outside the gene matches: 4. CDR3 length equals 17 residues.

This rearrangement joins TRBV6-2 or TRBV6-3 to TRBJ1-4; D might be TRBD1 (5 bases). Germline V gives CDR1 MNHEY, CDR2 SVGEGT. Trimming pared 5 bases from V and 8 bases from J, leaving 6 bases between. This CDR3 has 11 residues. DNA of the CDR3: TGTGCCAGCAGTCCAGGGGAAAAACTGTTTTTT. Encoded protein: CASSPGEKLFF.

The sample holds one count of this clone. The rearrangement links TRBV6-5 to TRBJ1-2, with unresolved D. V lost 5 bases and J lost 5, with 15 bases in between. The CDR3 contains 14 residues. The V gene's germline CDR1 is MNHEY and CDR2 SVGAGI. CDR3 bases: TGTGCCAGCAGTCTCCCCCAGGAGGGATATGGCTACACCTTC. It is translated as CASSLPQEGYGYTF.

This rearrangement joins TRBV5-1 to TRBJ2-1; perhaps TRBD1 as D (5 bases). From germline, CDR1 is SGHRS and CDR2 YFSETQ. This CDR3 contains 17 residues. V was trimmed by 0 bases and J by 0 bases, leaving 13 bases between them. The CDR3 loop is CASSLVPTVSSYNEQFF. The CDR3 nucleotides read TGCGCCAGCAGCTTGGTCCCGACAGTGAGCTCCTACAATGAGCAGTTCTTC.

The chain recombines TRBV5-5 with TRBJ2-5, with D possibly matching TRBD1 (6 bases). Deletions cut 4 bases from V and 0 bases from J, with 13 bases between. The CDR3 sequence is 15 residues long. The V gene's germline CDR1 is SGHKS and CDR2 YYEKEE (reference sequence). The CDR3 region is CASSRFQGYQETQYF. The CDR3 nucleotides are TGTGCCAGCAGCCGGTTTCAGGGGTACCAAGAGACCCAGTACTTC. The whole variable domain, filled in from reference TRBV5-5 and TRBJ2-5, reads DAGVTQSPTHLIKTRGQQVTLRCSPISGHKSVSWYQQVLGQGPQFIFQYYEKEERGRGNFPDRFSARQFPNYSSELNVNALLLGDSALYLCASSRFQGYQETQYFGPGTRLLVL.

The rearrangement joins TRBV30 to TRBJ1-5; a weak D match, TRBD1 (5 bases). The CDR3 consists of 13 residues. The germline gives CDR1 GTSNPN, CDR2 SVGIG (reference sequence). V shed 4 bases and J shed 3 bases, with 10 bases lying between them. The CDR3 nucleotides are TGTGCCTGGAAGGGGAAGCTCAATCAGCCCCAGCATTTT. It is translated as CAWKGKLNQPQHF.

This clone has only one observation. The gene calls are TRBV28 and TRBJ2-3, with a tentative D call TRBD2 (5 bases). Deletions cut 3 bases from V and 2 bases from J, with 18 bases between. CDR1 is MDHEN, CDR2 SYDVKM, per germline. This CDR3 comprises 17 residues. CDR3 in DNA: TGTGCCAGCAGTTTCGTCACTAGGGAAGATTCCACAGATACGCAGTATTTT. Amino acid sequence: CASSFVTREDSTDTQYF. The full variable domain, its missing parts supplied by reference TRBV28 and TRBJ2-3, is DVKVTQSSRYLVKRTGEKVFLECVQDMDHENMFWYRQDPGLGLRLIYFSYDVKMKEKGDIPEGYSVSREKKERFSLILESASTNQTSMYLCASSFVTREDSTDTQYFGPGTRLTVL.

The chain couples TRBV7-2 to TRBJ1-3; D not certain. Trimming took 5 bases from V and 8 from J, leaving 19 bases between them. Germline loops: CDR1 SGHTA, CDR2 FQGNSA. The CDR3 runs to 15 residues. CDR3 DNA sequence: TGTGCCAGCAGCCCCGAAGGGATAGCGGTGCACACCATATATTTT. Its protein is CASSPEGIAVHTIYF.

The sample holds one count of this clone. The chain combines TRBV3-1 (or the pseudogene TRBV3-2) with TRBJ2-5; 9 bases are a match to TRBD1. Losses at the gene ends were 1 base for V and 2 bases for J; bases not matched to a gene: 5. Germline V gene lookup returns CDR1 LGHDT and CDR2 YNNKEL (reference sequence). This CDR3 spans 16 amino acids. CDR3 nucleotides: TGTGCCAGCAGCCAAGGGGAGGGGACAGGGCAAGAGACCCAGTACTTC. The encoded protein is CASSQGEGTGQETQYF.

This clone has a single count. This rearrangement joins TRBV19 to TRBJ2-7, with 9 bases that match TRBD1. Germline-derived CDR1 and CDR2 are LNHDA and SQIVND (reference sequence). Germline trimming cut 0 bases from V and 2 bases from J; bases unmatched to any gene: 8. This CDR3 is 17 amino acids long. The CDR3 DNA reads TGTGCCAGTAGTATAGATTTTAAAAGACAGGGGGCCTACGAGCAGTACGTC. This codes for CASSIDFKRQGAYEQYV.

The chain uses TRBV6-5 and TRBJ2-7; D call uncertain. Trimming took 5 bases from V and 3 from J, leaving 11 bases between them. This CDR3 region has 13 residues. Germline V gene lookup returns CDR1 MNHEY and CDR2 SVGAGI. The CDR3 DNA follows: TGTGCCAGCAGTCCAATGAGAGGCTACGAGCAGTACGTC. Its translation is CASSPMRGYEQYV.

J is TRBJ2-5 and V is TRBV6-6, with a weak D call TRBD2 (6 bases). Trimming took off 10 bases at V and 1 base at J, with 13 bases between the two ends. This CDR3 is 13 amino acids long. Germline-derived CDR1 and CDR2 are MNHNY and SVGAGI (reference sequence). The CDR3 loop is CATQRESQETQYF. The CDR3 coding sequence is TGTGCCACCCAACGGGAGAGCCAAGAGACCCAGTACTTC.